This section outlines one T cell receptor beta chain sequence together with its context. Its antigen is still unknown. The sample originates from a study of tumor-infiltrating lymphocytes in primary liver carcinoma. The study, taken as a whole, reports: Tumors reached a significantly greater top-250-clone fraction than blood did (p = 0.039). Compared with tumor region pairs, tumor-adjacent and tumor-blood pairs overlapped less.

The researchers produced TCR beta cDNA from approximately 550 ng total RNA with a constant-region primer. Libraries for TCR beta were built through three nested multiplex PCR rounds, which together made up a slightly modified ARM-PCR procedure. Two initial PCR rounds of about 11 cycles each paired TRBV1-TRBV30 forward primers with a C-beta reverse primer. Each CDR3 protein is one row after TCRdb ran MiXCR on the multiplex PCR reads. Of approximately 42,000 distinct CDR3 sequences listed, 75% were seen once; the top ten hold around 40%. Starting material for RNA and DNA co-extraction consisted of about 20-32 mg of unsorted bulk tissue. From germline, CDR1 is SGHDT and CDR2 YYEEEE. The CDR3 runs 15 residues.

V and J are TRBV5-6 and TRBJ2-2, with D unclear. Sequenced input: tumor-adjacent normal liver tissue. The origin of this receptor is a woman aged 30 to 39 with primary liver carcinoma and hepatitis B virus infection. The CDR3 sequence: CTCRLAHRVTGELFF. For the CDR3, the DNA is TGTACCTGCAGATTGGCACACAGAGTCACTGGGGAGCTGTTTTTT.